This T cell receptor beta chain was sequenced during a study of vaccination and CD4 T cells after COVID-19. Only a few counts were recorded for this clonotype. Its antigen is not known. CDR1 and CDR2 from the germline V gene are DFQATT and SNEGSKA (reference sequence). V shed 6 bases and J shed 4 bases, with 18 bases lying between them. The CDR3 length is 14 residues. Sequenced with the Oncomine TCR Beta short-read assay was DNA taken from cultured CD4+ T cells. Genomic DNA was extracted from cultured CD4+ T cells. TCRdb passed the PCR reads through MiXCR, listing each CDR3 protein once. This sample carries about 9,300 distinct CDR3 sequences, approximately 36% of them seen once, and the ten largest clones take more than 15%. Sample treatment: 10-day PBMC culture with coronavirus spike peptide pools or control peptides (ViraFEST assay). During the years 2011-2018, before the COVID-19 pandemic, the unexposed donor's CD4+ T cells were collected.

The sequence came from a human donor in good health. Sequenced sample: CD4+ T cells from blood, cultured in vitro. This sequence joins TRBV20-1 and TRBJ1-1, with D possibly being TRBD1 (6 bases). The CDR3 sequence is CSAHPPRGATEAFF. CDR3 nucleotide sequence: TGCAGTGCCCATCCTCCACGGGGGGCCACTGAAGCTTTCTTT.